This section outlines one T cell receptor beta chain sequence together with its context. Data came from immunoSEQ multiplex PCR; TCRdb stores just in-frame clones and leaves some out. The sample holds about 330,000 clones, approximately 89% seen once. This CDR3 spans 15 amino acids. CDR1 MDHEN and CDR2 SYDVKM come from the germline V gene. With V trimmed by 3 bases and J by 6 bases, 9 bases remained unmatched. The data originate from a study of blood T cell repertoires in COVID-19. About the study: The study drew acute and convalescent COVID-19 samples from the United States, Italy and Spain.

Material for sequencing was PBMCs or T cells enriched from blood (not recorded which). The sequence derives from a man younger than 45 who had recovered from COVID-19. The chain employs TRBV28 and TRBJ1-1; 8 bases align to TRBD1. Here the CDR3 DNA reads TGTGCCAGCAGTTTTAACAGGGGGAGAGGGTCTGAAGCTTTCTTT. Translated: CASSFNRGRGSEAFF. Full variable domain (remainder filled in from reference TRBV28 and TRBJ1-1): DVKVTQSSRYLVKRTGEKVFLECVQDMDHENMFWYRQDPGLGLRLIYFSYDVKMKEKGDIPEGYSVSREKKERFSLILESASTNQTSMYLCASSFNRGRGSEAFFGQGTRLTVV.